The text below deals with one TCR beta chain. Its antigen is undetermined. The use of a sample-barcoded 5' primer and a J-beta primer mix characterized a second PCR of roughly 6 to 11 cycles. TCRdb recomputed calls from the 5' RACE reads with MiXCR, one row per CDR3 protein. The table records roughly 790,000 distinct CDR3 sequences, about 42% of them present only once. The data are from a study of blood T cells in healthy people across ages. Findings and limits, study-wide: There were more naive CD4+ cells and higher diversity in long-lived donors than in aged donors.

In terms of origin and age, donors were healthy Caucasian individuals from Russia aged roughly 6 to 95. Donors each provided about 10 milliliters of peripheral blood. Sequenced sample: blood. This sequence was found in a woman aged 55-70 years in good health.

The CDR3 sequence: CASTPVEGSGGYTF. The CDR3 DNA follows: TGCGCCAGCACGCCCGTAGAGGGTTCGGGCGGCTACACCTTC. The chain employs TRBV5-1 and TRBJ1-2; D is undetermined. Trimming took off 6 bases at V and 8 bases at J, with 20 bases between the two ends. CDR3 length: 14 residues. Germline V lookup: CDR1 SGHRS, CDR2 YFSETQ.